The present TCR beta chain was sequenced within a study of T-cell memory formation after mild COVID-19. Study-level findings and limits: Cross-reactive memory apparently joined, as some responding clones appeared in pre-infection memory. Contracting clones localized mainly to CM and EM when CD4+ and mainly to EMRA when CD8+.

This clonotype has more than one count but fewer than ten. Antigen unknown. Germline CDR1 reads SGHDN; CDR2 reads FVKESK. The CDR3 runs 14 residues. Trimming shortened V by 1 base and J by 5 bases, and 9 bases separated the two germline ends. The 5'RACE method, run with constant-segment primers, produced TCR alpha and TCR beta cDNA libraries (carrying sample barcodes and UMIs). TCRdb reprocessed the 5' RACE reads with MiXCR, giving one entry per CDR3 protein. The table records approximately 490,000 distinct CDR3 sequences, roughly 22% of them present only once. The receptor's source is an adult woman who had mild COVID-19 (a few samples of this study predate the infection). Cell type and time point are not known. Material: PBMCs or a T cell subset sorted from them (not recorded which). The gene calls are TRBV14 and TRBJ2-1; D might be TRBD1 or TRBD2, each matching 5 bases. As DNA, the CDR3 is TGTGCCAGCAGCCAAGGGGACCTTAACAATGAGCAGTTCTTC. Translated: CASSQGDLNNEQFF.